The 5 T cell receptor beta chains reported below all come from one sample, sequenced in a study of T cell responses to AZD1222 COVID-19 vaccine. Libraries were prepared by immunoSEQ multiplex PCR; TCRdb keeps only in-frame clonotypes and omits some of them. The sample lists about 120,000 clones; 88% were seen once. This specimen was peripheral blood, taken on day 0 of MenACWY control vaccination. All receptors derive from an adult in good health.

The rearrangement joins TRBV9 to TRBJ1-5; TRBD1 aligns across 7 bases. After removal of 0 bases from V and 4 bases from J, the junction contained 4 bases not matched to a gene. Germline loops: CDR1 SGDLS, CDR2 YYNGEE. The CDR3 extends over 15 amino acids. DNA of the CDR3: TGTGCCAGCAGCGTAGCGGGGACAGCAAATCAGCCCCAGCATTTT. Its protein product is CASSVAGTANQPQHF.

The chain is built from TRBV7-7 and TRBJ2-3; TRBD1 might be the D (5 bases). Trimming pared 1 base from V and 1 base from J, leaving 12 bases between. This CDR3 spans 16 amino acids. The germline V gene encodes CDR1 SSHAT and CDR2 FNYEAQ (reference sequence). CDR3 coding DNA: TGTGCCAGCAGCTTAGGCCCAGGGATGGGCACAGATACGCAGTATTTT. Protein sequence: CASSLGPGMGTDTQYF.

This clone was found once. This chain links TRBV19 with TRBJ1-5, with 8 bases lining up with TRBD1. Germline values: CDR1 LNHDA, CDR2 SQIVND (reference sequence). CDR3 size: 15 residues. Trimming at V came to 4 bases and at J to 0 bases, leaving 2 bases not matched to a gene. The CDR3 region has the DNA TGTGCCAGTAGTACAACAGGGGGTAGCAATCAGCCCCAGCATTTT. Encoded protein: CASSTTGGSNQPQHF.

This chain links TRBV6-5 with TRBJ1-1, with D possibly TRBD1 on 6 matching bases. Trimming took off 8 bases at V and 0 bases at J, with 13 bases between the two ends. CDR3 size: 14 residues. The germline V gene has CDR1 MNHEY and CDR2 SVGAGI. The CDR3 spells CASLRGGLNTEAFF. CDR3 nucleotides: TGTGCCAGCCTCAGGGGAGGTTTGAACACTGAAGCTTTCTTT.

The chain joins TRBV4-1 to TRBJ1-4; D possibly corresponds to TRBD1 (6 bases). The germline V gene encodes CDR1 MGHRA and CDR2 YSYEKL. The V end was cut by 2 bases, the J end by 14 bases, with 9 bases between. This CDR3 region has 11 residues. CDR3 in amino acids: CASSQLGGLFF. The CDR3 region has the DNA TGCGCCAGCAGCCAACTGGGGGGCCTGTTTTTT.